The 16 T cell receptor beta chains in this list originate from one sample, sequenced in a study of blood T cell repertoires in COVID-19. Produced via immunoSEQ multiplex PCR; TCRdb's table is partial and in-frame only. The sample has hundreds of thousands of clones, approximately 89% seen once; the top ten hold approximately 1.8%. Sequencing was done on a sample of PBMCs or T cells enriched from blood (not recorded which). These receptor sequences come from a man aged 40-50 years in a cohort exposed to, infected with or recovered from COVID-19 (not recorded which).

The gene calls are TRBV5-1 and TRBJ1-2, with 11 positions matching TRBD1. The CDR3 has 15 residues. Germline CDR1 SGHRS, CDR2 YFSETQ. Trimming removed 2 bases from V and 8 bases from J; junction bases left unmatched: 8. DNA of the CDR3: TGCGCCAGCAGCTTAGGAGGACAGGGGGCGTTCGGCTACACCTTC. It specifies CASSLGGQGAFGYTF.

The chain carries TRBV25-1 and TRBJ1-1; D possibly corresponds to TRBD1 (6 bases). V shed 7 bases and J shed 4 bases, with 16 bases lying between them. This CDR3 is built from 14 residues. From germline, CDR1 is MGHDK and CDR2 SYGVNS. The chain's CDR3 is CASTRDRLSTEAFF. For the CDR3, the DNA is TGTGCCAGCACCCGCGACAGGCTGAGCACTGAAGCTTTCTTT.

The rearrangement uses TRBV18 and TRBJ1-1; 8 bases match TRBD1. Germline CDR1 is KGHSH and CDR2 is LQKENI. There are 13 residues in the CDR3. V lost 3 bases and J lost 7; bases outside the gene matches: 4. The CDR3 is CASSPGTGGEAFF. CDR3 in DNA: TGTGCCAGCTCACCCGGGACAGGTGGTGAAGCTTTCTTT. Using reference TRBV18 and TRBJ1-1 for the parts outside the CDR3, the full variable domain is NAGVMQNPRHLVRRRGQEARLRCSPMKGHSHVYWYRQLPEEGLKFMVYLQKENIIDESGMPKERFSAEFPKEGPSILRIQQVVRGDSAAYFCASSPGTGGEAFFGQGTRLTVV.

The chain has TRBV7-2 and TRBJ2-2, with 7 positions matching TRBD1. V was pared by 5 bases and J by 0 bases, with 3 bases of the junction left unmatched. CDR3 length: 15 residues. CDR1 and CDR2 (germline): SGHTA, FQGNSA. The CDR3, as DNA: TGTGCCAGCAGCCCCGGACAGGCGAACACCGGGGAGCTGTTTTTT. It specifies CASSPGQANTGELFF.

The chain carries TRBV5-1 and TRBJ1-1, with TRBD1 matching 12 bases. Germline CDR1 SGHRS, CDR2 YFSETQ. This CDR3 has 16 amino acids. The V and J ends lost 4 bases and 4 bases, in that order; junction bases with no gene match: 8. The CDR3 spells CASSQGQGAGATEAFF. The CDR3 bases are TGCGCCAGCAGCCAGGGACAGGGGGCTGGAGCCACTGAAGCTTTCTTT.

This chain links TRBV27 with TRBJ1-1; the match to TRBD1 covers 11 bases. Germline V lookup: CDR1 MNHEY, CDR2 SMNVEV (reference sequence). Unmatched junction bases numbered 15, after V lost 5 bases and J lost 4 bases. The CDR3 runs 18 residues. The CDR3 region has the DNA TGTGCCAGCAGTAAGGGTCCGGGACAGGGGGGATACAGCACTGAAGCTTTCTTT. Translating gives CASSKGPGQGGYSTEAFF.

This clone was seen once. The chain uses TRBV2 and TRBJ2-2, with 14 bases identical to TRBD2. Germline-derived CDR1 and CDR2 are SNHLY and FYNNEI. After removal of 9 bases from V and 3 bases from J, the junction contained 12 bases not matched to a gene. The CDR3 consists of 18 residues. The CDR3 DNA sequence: TGTGCCAGTCAAGGGGGACTAGCGGGAGTCCCGGACACCGGGGAGCTGTTTTTT. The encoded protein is CASQGGLAGVPDTGELFF.

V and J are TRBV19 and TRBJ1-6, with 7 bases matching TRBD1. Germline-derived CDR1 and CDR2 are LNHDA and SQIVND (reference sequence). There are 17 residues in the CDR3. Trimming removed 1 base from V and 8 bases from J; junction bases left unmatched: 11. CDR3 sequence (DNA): TGTGCCAGTAGTATAGTTGGGGGACAGTTCCGGGATTCACCCCTCCACTTT. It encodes CASSIVGGQFRDSPLHF.

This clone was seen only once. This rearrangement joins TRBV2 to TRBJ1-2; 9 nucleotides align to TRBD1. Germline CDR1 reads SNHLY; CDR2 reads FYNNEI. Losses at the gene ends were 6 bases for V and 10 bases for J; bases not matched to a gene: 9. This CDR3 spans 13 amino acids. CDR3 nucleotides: TGTGCCAGCAGGGATCCGGGACAGGGCTCCTACACCTTC. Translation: CASRDPGQGSYTF. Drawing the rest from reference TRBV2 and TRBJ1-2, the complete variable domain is EPEVTQTPSHQVTQMGQEVILRCVPISNHLYFYWYRQILGQKVEFLVSFYNNEISEKSEIFDDQFSVERPDGSNFTLKIRSTKLEDSAMYFCASRDPGQGSYTFGSGTRLTVV.

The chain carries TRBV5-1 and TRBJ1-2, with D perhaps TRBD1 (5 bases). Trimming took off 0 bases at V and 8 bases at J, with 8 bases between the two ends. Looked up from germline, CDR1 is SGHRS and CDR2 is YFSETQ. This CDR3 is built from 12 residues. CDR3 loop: CASSLGAGGYTF. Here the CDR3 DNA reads TGCGCCAGCAGCTTGGGGGCAGGGGGCTACACCTTC.

Here the CDR3 DNA reads TGTGCCAGCAGTTTGCTAGCGGGACTGAATGAGCAGTTCTTC. This sequence encodes CASSLLAGLNEQFF. The rearrangement uses TRBV28 and TRBJ2-1; 9 bases are a match to TRBD2. Germline CDR1 is MDHEN and CDR2 is SYDVKM. The CDR3 consists of 14 residues. The V gene end was trimmed by 3 bases and the J gene end by 7 bases; junction bases not matched to a gene: 4.

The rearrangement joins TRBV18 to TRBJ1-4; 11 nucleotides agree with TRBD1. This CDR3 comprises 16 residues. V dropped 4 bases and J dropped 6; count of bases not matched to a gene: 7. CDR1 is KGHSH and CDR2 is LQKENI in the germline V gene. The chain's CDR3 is CASSRQRTGGYEKLFF. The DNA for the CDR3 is TGTGCCAGCTCACGACAAAGGACAGGGGGCTATGAAAAACTGTTTTTT.

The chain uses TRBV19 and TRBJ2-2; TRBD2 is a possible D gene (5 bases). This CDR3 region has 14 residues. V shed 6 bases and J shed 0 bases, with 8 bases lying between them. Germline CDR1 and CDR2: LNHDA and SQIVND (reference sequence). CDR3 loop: CASRRTANTGELFF. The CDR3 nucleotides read TGTGCCAGTAGGCGGACTGCGAACACCGGGGAGCTGTTTTTT.

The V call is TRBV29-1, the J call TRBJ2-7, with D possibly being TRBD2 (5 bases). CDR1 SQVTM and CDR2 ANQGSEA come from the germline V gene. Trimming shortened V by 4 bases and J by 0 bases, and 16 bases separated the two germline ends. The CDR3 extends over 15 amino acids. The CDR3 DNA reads TGCAGCGTTGGAGGACTCCAATATAGCTCCTACGAGCAGTACTTC. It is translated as CSVGGLQYSSYEQYF.

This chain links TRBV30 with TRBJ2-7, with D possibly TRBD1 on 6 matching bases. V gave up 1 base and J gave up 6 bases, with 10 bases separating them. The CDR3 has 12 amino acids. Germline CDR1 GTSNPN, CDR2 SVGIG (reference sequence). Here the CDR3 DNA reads TGTGCCTGGAGTGGGGGGCTGAGCGAGCAGTACTTC. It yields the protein CAWSGGLSEQYF.

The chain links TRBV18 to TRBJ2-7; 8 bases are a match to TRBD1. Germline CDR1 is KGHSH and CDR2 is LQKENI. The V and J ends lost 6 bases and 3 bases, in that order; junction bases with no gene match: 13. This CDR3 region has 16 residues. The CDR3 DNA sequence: TGTGCCAGCTCTGCACAGGGGGGACATGGGTTCTACGAGCAGTACTTC. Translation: CASSAQGGHGFYEQYF.